The next 17 T cell receptor beta chains were all read from a single sample in a study of CD8+CD57+ T cells in acquired aplastic anemia. Genomic DNA was employed as the template in profiling TCR beta VDJ and CDR3. TCRdb itself ran the reads through MiXCR, one entry per CDR3 protein. The sample lists about 170,000 distinct CDR3 sequences; around 45% were seen once. The specimen sequenced was sorted CD4+, CD8+, or CD8+CD57+ T cells (not recorded which) from PBMCs. These receptors all stem from a human donor in good health.

This clonotype was recorded at least ten times. CDR3 DNA sequence: TGTGCCAGCAGTACAGGGGGAGGGGGCTACACCTTC. Residues: CASSTGGGGYTF. The chain recombines TRBV6-1 with TRBJ1-2; 8 bases are a match to TRBD1. Trimming removed 5 bases from V and 8 bases from J; junction bases left unmatched: 4. This CDR3 contains 12 residues. The germline V gene has CDR1 MNHNS and CDR2 SASEGT.

This clonotype was counted ten times or more. The chain recombines TRBV7-2 with TRBJ2-4; 10 nucleotides agree with TRBD2. V was pared by 5 bases and J by 6 bases, with 4 bases of the junction left unmatched. The CDR3 spans 14 residues. Per germline, CDR1 SGHTA and CDR2 FQGNSA. The CDR3 spells CASSRTSGINIQYF. The CDR3 DNA follows: TGTGCCAGCAGCCGGACTAGCGGCATAAACATTCAGTACTTC. Variable domain in full (rest from reference TRBV7-2 and TRBJ2-4): GAGVSQSPSNKVTEKGKDVELRCDPISGHTALYWYRQSLGQGLEFLIYFQGNSAPDKSGLPSDRFSAERTGGSVSTLTIQRTQQEDSAVYLCASSRTSGINIQYFGAGTRLSVL.

The V call is TRBV7-2, the J call TRBJ2-1, with D hard to call. CDR1 is SGHTA and CDR2 is FQGNSA in the germline V gene. The CDR3 totals 12 residues. Trimming cost V 2 bases and J 8 bases, with 7 bases left between them. CDR3 region: CASSLFLHEQFF. The CDR3 bases are TGTGCCAGCAGCTTATTCCTCCATGAGCAGTTCTTC.

This clonotype turned up a few times. The chain is built from TRBV7-2 and TRBJ2-5; tentatively, D is TRBD1 or TRBD2 (5 bases each). This CDR3 comprises 14 residues. CDR1 is SGHTA and CDR2 is FQGNSA in the germline V gene. Trimming stripped 5 bases from V and 5 bases from J, with 15 bases between. CDR3 sequence: CASSPRGIGETQYF. In nucleotides, the CDR3 is TGTGCCAGCAGCCCGAGGGGTATAGGGGAGACCCAGTACTTC.

This clonotype was recorded many times. The V gene is TRBV7-2, the J gene TRBJ2-1, with 7 bases aligning to TRBD1. This CDR3 contains 13 residues. V was clipped by 5 bases and J by 9 bases; unmatched bases: 7. The V gene's germline CDR1 is SGHTA and CDR2 FQGNSA. CDR3 in amino acids: CASSSRGGFEQFF. CDR3 DNA: TGTGCCAGCAGCAGTAGAGGGGGCTTTGAGCAGTTCTTC. Together with reference TRBV7-2 and TRBJ2-1, the CDR3 gives the full variable domain: GAGVSQSPSNKVTEKGKDVELRCDPISGHTALYWYRQSLGQGLEFLIYFQGNSAPDKSGLPSDRFSAERTGGSVSTLTIQRTQQEDSAVYLCASSSRGGFEQFFGPGTRLTVL.

The rearrangement joins TRBV2 to TRBJ2-5; 8 nucleotides line up with TRBD1. Trimming took 4 bases from V and 3 from J; bases not matched to a gene: 1. This CDR3 has 13 amino acids. The germline gives CDR1 SNHLY, CDR2 FYNNEI. DNA for the CDR3: TGTGCCAGCAGTGGGACAGGGAAAGAGACCCAGTACTTC. Its translation: CASSGTGKETQYF. Looking up the rest from reference TRBV2 and TRBJ2-5 gives the full variable domain: EPEVTQTPSHQVTQMGQEVILRCVPISNHLYFYWYRQILGQKVEFLVSFYNNEISEKSEIFDDQFSVERPDGSNFTLKIRSTKLEDSAMYFCASSGTGKETQYFGPGTRLLVL.

The V call is TRBV20-1, the J call TRBJ2-1; TRBD2 matches at 11 bases. The CDR3 runs to 13 residues. Losses at the gene ends were 5 bases for V and 5 bases for J; bases not matched to a gene: 2. Germline V gives CDR1 DFQATT, CDR2 SNEGSKA (reference sequence). Written as DNA, the CDR3 is TGCAGTGCTGAGACTAGCGGGAACAATGAGCAGTTCTTC. This gives the protein CSAETSGNNEQFF.

The J gene is TRBJ2-7, the V gene TRBV7-8; D might be TRBD1 or TRBD2, each matching 5 bases. Germline CDR1 reads SGHVS; CDR2 reads FQNEAQ. This CDR3 is built from 19 residues. V was pared by 5 bases and J by 7 bases, with 33 bases between. The CDR3 nucleotides read TGTGCCAGCAGCCTTCGGGCCCTCCGGGCCGGGACGGCGGAAGGAGAGCAGTACTTC. This gives the protein CASSLRALRAGTAEGEQYF.

The V and J genes are TRBV12-3 or TRBV12-4 and TRBJ1-5, with 9 positions matching TRBD1. The CDR3 spans 19 residues. The V and J ends lost 3 bases and 6 bases, in that order; junction bases with no gene match: 18. For the CDR3, the DNA is TGTGCCAGCAGTTTTGGTTTAAATCTTAGGGACAGGGTAGGTCAGCCCCAGCATTTT. Amino acid sequence: CASSFGLNLRDRVGQPQHF.

In this sample, this clonotype turned up once. The chain is built from TRBV19 and TRBJ2-7; 9 bases fit TRBD1. This CDR3 contains 13 residues. Germline V lookup: CDR1 LNHDA, CDR2 SQIVND (reference sequence). The CDR3 here is CARDRAYRYEQYF. CDR3 sequence (DNA): TGTGCGCGGGACAGGGCGTACCGGTACGAGCAGTACTTC.

This clonotype was picked up many times. The V call is TRBV15, the J call TRBJ1-1; D is undetermined. There are 13 residues in the CDR3. Germline V gene sequence: CDR1 LNHNV, CDR2 YYDKDF (reference sequence). V dropped 0 bases and J dropped 9 bases, with 11 bases sitting between them. The CDR3 region is CATSRDPRIKAFF. CDR3 in DNA: TGTGCCACCAGCAGAGACCCCCGGATTAAAGCTTTCTTT.

The gene calls are TRBV19 and TRBJ1-5; TRBD1 matches 7 bases. In germline, CDR1 is LNHDA, CDR2 SQIVND (reference sequence). Losses at the gene ends were 2 bases for V and 4 bases for J; bases not matched to a gene: 5. The CDR3 consists of 15 residues. The chain's CDR3 is CASSIRATGNQPQHF. The CDR3 DNA follows: TGTGCCAGTAGTATAAGGGCGACAGGGAATCAGCCCCAGCATTTT.

Concerning this clonotype: Relative to the germline gene, one junction end is altered; a read error may explain this. This chain uses TRBV2 with TRBJ1-1; D possibly corresponds to TRBD1 (5 bases). Germline loops: CDR1 SNHLY, CDR2 FYNNEI. This CDR3 is 12 amino acids long. In nucleotides, the CDR3 is TGTGCCAGCAGCGAAGAGGGGACTGAAGCTTTCTTT. This translates into CASSEEGTEAFF.

CDR3 in amino acids: CASSYQRVRGLTDTQYF. In nucleotides, the CDR3 is TGTGCCAGCAGTTACCAAAGGGTTAGGGGGTTGACAGATACGCAGTATTTT. J is TRBJ2-3 and V is TRBV27, with D perhaps TRBD1 (6 bases). CDR1 MNHEY and CDR2 SMNVEV come from the germline V gene (reference sequence). The CDR3 extends over 17 amino acids. V was cut by 4 bases and J by 3 bases, with 20 bases left in between.

This clonotype was observed at least ten times. This rearrangement joins TRBV5-1 to TRBJ2-4; D perhaps matches TRBD2 (5 bases). The CDR3 contains 14 residues. Between the trimmed V and J ends, which lost 2 bases and 8 bases, there was a span of 14 bases. Germline V gene lookup returns CDR1 SGHRS and CDR2 YFSETQ. The CDR3 region has the DNA TGCGCCAGCAGCTTTGCCGGAGAGAGGGACATTCAGTACTTC. Amino acids: CASSFAGERDIQYF.

The chain is built from TRBV20-1 and TRBJ1-2, with D possibly TRBD1 on 6 matching bases. Trimming cost V 3 bases and J 4 bases, with 27 bases left between them. The germline V gene encodes CDR1 DFQATT and CDR2 SNEGSKA (reference sequence). This CDR3 has 18 amino acids. This chain's CDR3 is CSASARWSSGARGYGYTF. CDR3 bases: TGCAGTGCTAGCGCGAGGTGGAGTTCCGGGGCCAGGGGCTATGGCTACACCTTC.

This clonotype was observed many times. The V and J genes are TRBV6-5 and TRBJ1-2; 7 bases fit TRBD1. The V and J ends lost 5 bases and 7 bases, in that order; junction bases with no gene match: 7. Germline assignment: CDR1 MNHEY and CDR2 SVGAGI. CDR3 size: 13 residues. CDR3 sequence: CASSRKYRGGYTF. As DNA, the CDR3 is TGTGCCAGCAGTCGAAAATACAGGGGTGGCTACACCTTC.